The 13 T cell receptor beta chains presented below share a single source sample, sequenced in a study of regulatory T cells in long-lasting Graves disease. As for time point: persistent/refractory GD, antithyroid drugs over 5 years with positive TRAb. Preparation of the TCR library used RNA extracted from PBMCs. Building the TCR beta libraries relied on iRepertoire HTBI primers, and CDR3 regions underwent Arm-PCR. TCRdb passed the multiplex PCR reads through MiXCR, listing each CDR3 protein once. This table has 700,000 or so distinct CDR3 sequences, about 32% appearing once. The input for sequencing was peripheral blood mononuclear cells (PBMCs), taken when the disease was refractory, from a patient treated with antithyroid drugs. The receptors were gathered from a female donor with Graves disease.

This clonotype was observed at least ten times. J is TRBJ2-6 and V is TRBV2, with no clear D. Looked up from germline, CDR1 is SNHLY and CDR2 is FYNNEI. This CDR3 comprises 13 residues. The ends were cut back, 9 bases at V and 0 bases at J, with 6 bases in the middle. CDR3 loop: CARKNSGANVLTF. The CDR3 nucleotides are TGTGCCAGGAAAAACTCTGGGGCCAACGTCCTGACTTTC.

The table lists this clonotype with a few counts. The chain recombines TRBV19 with TRBJ2-2, with D tentatively TRBD2 (6 bases). The V end lost 3 bases, the J end lost 3 bases, and 8 bases lay between the germline ends. This CDR3 spans 14 amino acids. In germline, CDR1 is LNHDA, CDR2 SQIVND (reference sequence). The CDR3 loop is CASSITSYTGELFF. For the CDR3, the DNA is TGTGCCAGTAGTATCACTAGCTACACCGGGGAGCTGTTTTTT.

The table lists this clonotype with many counts. The chain has TRBV2 and TRBJ1-1; 8 bases align to TRBD1. Trimming took 5 bases from V and 5 from J; bases not matched to a gene: 10. The germline V gene has CDR1 SNHLY and CDR2 FYNNEI. This CDR3 has 15 amino acids. CDR3 residues: CASSKNRQGMTEAFF. The CDR3 region has the DNA TGTGCCAGCAGTAAGAACAGACAGGGGATGACTGAAGCTTTCTTT.

This clonotype was counted many times. Compared with germline, one end of the junction differs, possibly owing to a read error. This rearrangement joins TRBV5-1 to TRBJ1-1; weak D call: TRBD1 (5 bases). The CDR3 runs to 14 residues. The germline gives CDR1 SGHRS, CDR2 YFSETQ. CDR3 in DNA: TGTGCCAGCAGCTTGGGAAGTGGGGGCACTGAAGCTTTCTTT. This gives the protein CASSLGSGGTEAFF.

Concerning this clonotype: A far bigger clonotype differs at one base, so this is likely a read error. The chain employs TRBV6-4 and TRBJ1-1; D is possibly TRBD1 (5 bases). The CDR3 extends over 15 amino acids. The germline V gene encodes CDR1 MRHNA and CDR2 SNTAGT. Trimming pared 4 bases from V and 1 base from J, leaving 13 bases between. The CDR3 coding sequence is TGTGCCAGCAGTGCCCTAACTCAGGGGAACACTGAAGCTTTCTTT. The encoded protein is CASSALTQGNTEAFF.

This clonotype was counted many times. The gene calls are TRBV7-8 and TRBJ1-5; D gene ambiguous. The CDR3 runs 14 residues. V lost 5 bases and J lost 0, with 8 bases in between. Germline V gene data show CDR1 as SGHVS and CDR2 as FQNEAQ. This CDR3 reads CASSPRLSNQPQHF. DNA for the CDR3: TGTGCCAGCAGCCCACGGCTTAGCAATCAGCCCCAGCATTTT.

The chain combines TRBV5-1 with TRBJ2-7; D remains ambiguous. The CDR3 runs 15 residues. Per the germline V gene, CDR1 is SGHRS and CDR2 is YFSETQ. Deletions cut 0 bases from V and 3 bases from J, with 13 bases between. CDR3: CASSLVRDLGYEQYF. The DNA for the CDR3 is TGCGCCAGCAGCTTGGTCCGAGACCTAGGCTACGAGCAGTACTTC.

This clonotype has only a few counts. The chain has TRBV7-9 and TRBJ1-5; D might be TRBD1 (5 bases). Trimming stripped 1 base from V and 1 base from J, with 17 bases between. From germline, CDR1 is SEHNR and CDR2 FQNEAQ (reference sequence). CDR3 length equals 18 residues. The CDR3 region has the DNA TGTGCCAGCAGCTTAGGGGACCTGTGGAAGGACAGCAATCAGCCCCAGCATTTT. It specifies CASSLGDLWKDSNQPQHF.

The chain joins TRBV20-1 to TRBJ1-6; D might be TRBD1 (5 bases). V lost 3 bases, J lost 7 bases, and 13 bases lay in between. The CDR3 length is 14 residues. Germline-derived CDR1 and CDR2 are DFQATT and SNEGSKA (reference sequence). The CDR3: CSARPRAGNSPLHF. In DNA, the CDR3 is TGCAGTGCTAGGCCCAGGGCTGGGAATTCACCCCTCCACTTT.

V gene TRBV12-3 or TRBV12-4 combines with J gene TRBJ1-2; no clear D gene. The CDR3 spans 13 residues. The V end lost 2 bases, the J end lost 5 bases, and 9 bases lay between the germline ends. The CDR3 here is CASSLTALYGYTF. The CDR3 DNA follows: TGTGCCAGCAGTTTAACGGCGCTTTATGGCTACACCTTC.

This clonotype was observed many times. The chain is built from TRBV27 and TRBJ1-5; TRBD1 is a possible D gene (6 bases). Deletions cut 4 bases from V and 3 bases from J, with 13 bases between. The CDR3 contains 15 residues. Looked up from germline, CDR1 is MNHEY and CDR2 is SMNVEV (reference sequence). The DNA for the CDR3 is TGTGCCAGCAGTTCGATACAGGGAACCAATCAGCCCCAGCATTTT. Protein sequence: CASSSIQGTNQPQHF.

At least ten counts were recorded for this clonotype. V usage is TRBV2 and J usage is TRBJ1-1, with TRBD1 matching 8 bases. Per the germline V gene, CDR1 is SNHLY and CDR2 is FYNNEI. V was clipped by 6 bases and J by 4 bases; unmatched bases: 10. The CDR3 runs 15 residues. The CDR3 protein is CASSTTGGRGTEAFF. CDR3 nucleotide sequence: TGTGCCAGCAGCACAACAGGGGGTAGAGGCACTGAAGCTTTCTTT. The full variable domain, in which reference TRBV2 and TRBJ1-1 provide the parts outside the CDR3, is EPEVTQTPSHQVTQMGQEVILRCVPISNHLYFYWYRQILGQKVEFLVSFYNNEISEKSEIFDDQFSVERPDGSNFTLKIRSTKLEDSAMYFCASSTTGGRGTEAFFGQGTRLTVV.

The rearrangement links TRBV6-1 to TRBJ2-3; D possibly uses TRBD1 or TRBD2 (5 bases each). The V gene lost 6 bases and the J gene lost 6 bases, with 16 bases spanning the gap. The V gene's germline CDR1 is MNHNS and CDR2 SASEGT. The CDR3 runs 14 residues. In DNA, the CDR3 is TGTGCCAGCAGACTGAGGGGACCCTTTGATACGCAGTATTTT. This sequence encodes CASRLRGPFDTQYF.